A single sample is the source of the 16 T cell receptor beta chains below, sequenced in a study of shared T cell receptors in the human thymus. Libraries were prepared by immunoSEQ multiplex PCR; TCRdb keeps only in-frame clonotypes and omits some of them. Of about 540,000 clones listed, more than 75% were seen once; the top ten hold around 0.012%. The same data also contributed to another study, on human thymus T cells.

The sequenced material came from thymocytes. Every receptor here comes from a boy in the first two years of life with a congenital heart defect.

This rearrangement joins TRBV29-1 to TRBJ2-7; tentative D call: TRBD1 (6 bases). CDR1 SQVTM and CDR2 ANQGSEA come from the germline V gene. The CDR3 runs 14 residues. Trimming shortened V by 5 bases and J by 0 bases, and 14 bases separated the two germline ends. The CDR3 nucleotides are TGCAGCGTTCCCGGACAGAGCGGCTCCTACGAGCAGTACTTC. It encodes CSVPGQSGSYEQYF.

The chain is built from TRBV27 and TRBJ1-5; D not resolved. The CDR3 extends over 16 amino acids. V dropped 6 bases and J dropped 4 bases, with 19 bases sitting between them. In germline, CDR1 is MNHEY, CDR2 SMNVEV (reference sequence). The CDR3 bases are TGTGCCAGCAGCCCCGAGTCCCCCATACGTAATCAGCCCCAGCATTTT. It yields the protein CASSPESPIRNQPQHF.

The CDR3 protein is CASSLVHRTGTDTQYF. In nucleotides, the CDR3 is TGTGCCAGCAGCTTAGTACATAGGACAGGGACAGATACGCAGTATTTT. The chain combines TRBV7-9 with TRBJ2-3; 8 bases map to TRBD1. J lost 3 bases, V lost 1 base, and 6 bases had no gene match. Per the germline V gene, CDR1 is SEHNR and CDR2 is FQNEAQ (reference sequence). The CDR3 extends over 16 amino acids.

Of note for this clone: The missing conserved phenylalanine or tryptophan at the end of this CDR3 makes a read error likely. No DNA is shown, since the ends of the CDR3 on it are uncertain; the CDR3 is the one TCRdb lists. V gene TRBV3-2 combines with J gene TRBJ2-7; the D call TRBD2 from the table was never checked on the DNA. TRBV3-2 is annotated as a pseudogene. The CDR3 region is 9 residues in length, termini included. The CDR3 sequence: CASSQGLEL.

The chain employs TRBV27 and TRBJ2-5, with TRBD2 matching over 9 bases. The CDR3 runs to 14 residues. Unmatched junction bases numbered 4, after V lost 3 bases and J lost 5 bases. Germline V gene sequence: CDR1 MNHEY, CDR2 SMNVEV (reference sequence). The CDR3 sequence: CASSFSGRTETQYF. Written as DNA, the CDR3 is TGTGCCAGCAGTTTTAGCGGGAGAACGGAGACCCAGTACTTC.

In nucleotides, the CDR3 is TGCGCCAGCAGTGAGTCTGGACTAGCGGGGGGAAGCACAGATACGCAGTATTTT. It is translated as CASSESGLAGGSTDTQYF. J is TRBJ2-3 and V is TRBV10-1; 14 nucleotides agree with TRBD2. The CDR3 consists of 18 residues. V lost 0 bases and J lost 0; bases outside the gene matches: 2. Germline V gene sequence: CDR1 WNHNN, CDR2 SYGVQD (reference sequence).

A few counts support this clone. This chain links TRBV7-9 with TRBJ2-7; 7 positions agree with TRBD2. Losses at the gene ends were 3 bases for V and 4 bases for J; bases not matched to a gene: 9. This CDR3 spans 15 amino acids. Germline values: CDR1 SEHNR, CDR2 FQNEAQ (reference sequence). As DNA, the CDR3 is TGTGCCAGCAGCTTGGGGAGGGGCCCATGGTACGAGCAGTACTTC. Translating it yields CASSLGRGPWYEQYF.

The V gene is TRBV5-5, the J gene TRBJ1-2; unclear D gene. CDR3 length equals 14 residues. Trimming stripped 4 bases from V and 7 bases from J, with 17 bases between. Germline V gene sequence: CDR1 SGHKS, CDR2 YYEKEE (reference sequence). The CDR3 DNA is TGTGCCAGCAGCACATCGGGGTTCTCGGGTGGCTACACCTTC. Translating it yields CASSTSGFSGGYTF.

The rearrangement links TRBV28 to TRBJ2-7; 8 nucleotides agree with TRBD1. Unmatched junction bases numbered 14, after V lost 6 bases and J lost 4 bases. Germline V lookup: CDR1 MDHEN, CDR2 SYDVKM. The CDR3 consists of 16 residues. CDR3 region: CASSLRAGGQGYEQYF. CDR3 DNA: TGTGCCAGCAGCCTCCGGGCCGGTGGACAGGGATACGAGCAGTACTTC. The full variable domain, its missing parts supplied by reference TRBV28 and TRBJ2-7, is DVKVTQSSRYLVKRTGEKVFLECVQDMDHENMFWYRQDPGLGLRLIYFSYDVKMKEKGDIPEGYSVSREKKERFSLILESASTNQTSMYLCASSLRAGGQGYEQYFGPGTRLTVT.

V usage is TRBV27 and J usage is TRBJ1-4; D gene unclear. V lost 0 bases to trimming and J lost 0 bases, with 14 bases between them. This CDR3 comprises 18 residues. Germline-derived CDR1 and CDR2 are MNHEY and SMNVEV (reference sequence). The CDR3 sequence is CASSLSPDFLATNEKLFF. CDR3 bases: TGTGCCAGCAGTTTATCCCCGGACTTCCTTGCAACTAATGAAAAACTGTTTTTT.

The chain carries TRBV2 and TRBJ2-7; tentative D call: TRBD1 (5 bases). CDR3 length equals 14 residues. Germline CDR1 SNHLY, CDR2 FYNNEI. The V gene lost 4 bases and the J gene lost 2 bases, with 12 bases spanning the gap. The CDR3 loop reads CASSARAVPYEQYF. CDR3 DNA: TGTGCCAGCAGTGCCAGGGCAGTCCCCTACGAGCAGTACTTC.

The chain combines TRBV10-1 with TRBJ2-7; D could derive from TRBD1 or TRBD2 (5 bases each). V lost 6 bases to trimming and J lost 2 bases, with 11 bases between them. This CDR3 contains 13 residues. Germline V gives CDR1 WNHNN, CDR2 SYGVQD (reference sequence). The CDR3 is CASSEGRPYEQYF. CDR3 in DNA: TGCGCCAGCAGCGAGGGGAGACCCTACGAGCAGTACTTC.

The chain is built from TRBV25-1 and TRBJ1-2; TRBD1 matches 9 bases. J was trimmed by 8 bases and V by 0 bases; bases with no gene match: 4. Germline CDR1 is MGHDK and CDR2 is SYGVNS. CDR3 length: 14 residues. DNA for the CDR3: TGTGCCAGCAGTGAATATAGGACAGGGGAAGGCTACACCTTC. Translating it yields CASSEYRTGEGYTF.

CDR3 sequence reads: CASSQALRTSGVTDTQYF. The CDR3, as DNA: TGCGCCAGCAGCCAAGCCCTCAGGACTAGCGGGGTCACAGATACGCAGTATTTT. The rearrangement uses TRBV4-3 and TRBJ2-3; 12 nucleotides align to TRBD2. The CDR3 spans 18 residues. J gave up 2 bases and V 1 base, and 7 bases lay outside the gene matches. Per germline, CDR1 LGHNA and CDR2 YSLEER.

CDR3 nucleotide sequence: TGTGCCAGCAACCCGGCGGGGGGGAACACCGGGGAGCTGTTTTTT. Encoded protein: CASNPAGGNTGELFF. This sequence joins TRBV5-6 and TRBJ2-2; 8 nucleotides agree with TRBD2. Germline CDR1 and CDR2: SGHDT and YYEEEE. This CDR3 comprises 15 residues. J was trimmed by 1 base and V by 6 bases; bases with no gene match: 5.

The rearrangement uses TRBV23-1 and TRBJ1-2; D may be TRBD1 (5 bases). TRBV23-1 is identified as an open reading frame with a role that is uncertain. The V gene lost 3 bases and the J gene lost 4 bases, with 9 bases spanning the gap. The CDR3 spans 13 residues. The CDR3 DNA sequence: TGCGCCAGCAGTCATTCTACAGGCTATGGCTACACCTTC. Residues: CASSHSTGYGYTF.